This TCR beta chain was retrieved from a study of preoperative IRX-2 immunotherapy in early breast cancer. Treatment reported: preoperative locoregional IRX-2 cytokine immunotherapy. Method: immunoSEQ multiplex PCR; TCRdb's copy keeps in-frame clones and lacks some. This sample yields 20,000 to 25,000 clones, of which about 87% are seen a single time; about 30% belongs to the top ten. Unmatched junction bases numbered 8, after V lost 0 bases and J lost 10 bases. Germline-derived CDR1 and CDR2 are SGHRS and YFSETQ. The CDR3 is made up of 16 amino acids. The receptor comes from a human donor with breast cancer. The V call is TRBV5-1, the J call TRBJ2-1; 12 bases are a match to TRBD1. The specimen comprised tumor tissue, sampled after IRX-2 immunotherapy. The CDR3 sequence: CASSLAVGQGAGEQFF. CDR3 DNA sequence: TGCGCCAGCAGCTTGGCCGTGGGACAGGGGGCTGGGGAGCAGTTCTTC.